The clone carrying this T cell receptor (beta chain) was observed a handful of times. Its antigen is not known. The data were obtained in a study of cytomegalovirus exposure and HLA in healthy donors. Overall study results and limits: Within the data, a cluster of highly shared sequence variants was likely a sequencing artifact.

Trimming removed 7 bases at V and 8 bases at J, with 20 bases between. The CDR3 extends over 14 amino acids. CDR1 and CDR2 from the germline V gene are MNHEY and SVGAGI. 13 Jbeta primers and 60 Vbeta primers were used for the PCR. Method: immunoSEQ multiplex PCR; TCRdb's copy keeps in-frame clones and lacks some. In the table there are about 140,000 clones, approximately 70% of which are singletons. Material: PBMCs. The sequence was collected from a human donor in good health. V gene TRBV6-5 combines with J gene TRBJ1-2, with D maybe TRBD1 (6 bases). The CDR3 DNA reads as TGTGCCAGCAACCCGTCGCAGGGGTCGATCGGCTACACCTTC. Protein: CASNPSQGSIGYTF.